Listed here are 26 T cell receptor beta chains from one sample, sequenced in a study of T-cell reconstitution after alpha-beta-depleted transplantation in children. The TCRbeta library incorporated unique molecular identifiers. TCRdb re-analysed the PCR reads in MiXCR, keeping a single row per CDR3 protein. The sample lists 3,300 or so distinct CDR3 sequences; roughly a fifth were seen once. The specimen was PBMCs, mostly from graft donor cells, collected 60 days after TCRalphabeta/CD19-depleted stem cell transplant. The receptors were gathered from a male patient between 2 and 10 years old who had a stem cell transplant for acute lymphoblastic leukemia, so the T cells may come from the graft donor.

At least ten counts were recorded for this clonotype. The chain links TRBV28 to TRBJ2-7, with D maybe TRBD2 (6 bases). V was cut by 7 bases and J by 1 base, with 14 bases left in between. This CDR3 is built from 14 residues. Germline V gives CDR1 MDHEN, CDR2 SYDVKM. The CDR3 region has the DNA TGTGCCAGCATGGAGGGCGCGGGATCCTACGAGCAGTACTTC. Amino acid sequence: CASMEGAGSYEQYF.

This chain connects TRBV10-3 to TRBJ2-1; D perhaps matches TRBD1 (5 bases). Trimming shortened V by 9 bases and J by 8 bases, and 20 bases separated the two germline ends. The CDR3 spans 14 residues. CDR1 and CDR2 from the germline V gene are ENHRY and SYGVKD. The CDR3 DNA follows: TGTGCCATTCAGCAGGGATTTGGTTTGCATGAGCAGTTCTTC. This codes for CAIQQGFGLHEQFF.

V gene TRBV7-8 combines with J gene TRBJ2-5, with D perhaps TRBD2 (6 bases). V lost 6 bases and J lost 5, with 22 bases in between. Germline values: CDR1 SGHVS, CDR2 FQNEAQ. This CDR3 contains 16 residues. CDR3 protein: CASSFDQAGFEETQYF. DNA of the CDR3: TGTGCCAGCAGTTTCGACCAAGCGGGTTTCGAGGAGACCCAGTACTTC.

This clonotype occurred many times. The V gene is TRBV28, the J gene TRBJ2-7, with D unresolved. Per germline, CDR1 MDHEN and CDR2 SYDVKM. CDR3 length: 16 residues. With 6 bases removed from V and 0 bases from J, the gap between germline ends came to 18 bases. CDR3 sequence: CASRTPSRTISYEQYF. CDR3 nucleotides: TGTGCCAGCAGAACCCCTTCGCGTACGATCTCCTACGAGCAGTACTTC.

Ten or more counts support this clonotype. The CDR3 sequence is CASSHLGRAYEQYF. The DNA of the CDR3 is TGTGCCAGCAGCCACCTCGGGAGGGCGTACGAGCAGTACTTC. The chain carries TRBV7-9 and TRBJ2-7, with TRBD2 identical over 8 bases. The CDR3 contains 14 residues. Trimming removed 5 bases from V and 4 bases from J; junction bases left unmatched: 7. Germline values: CDR1 SEHNR, CDR2 FQNEAQ (reference sequence). The full variable domain, rest sourced from reference TRBV7-9 and TRBJ2-7, is DTGVSQNPRHKITKRGQNVTFRCDPISEHNRLYWYRQTLGQGPEFLTYFQNEAQLEKSRLLSDRFSAERPKGSFSTLEIQRTEQGDSAMYLCASSHLGRAYEQYFGPGTRLTVT.

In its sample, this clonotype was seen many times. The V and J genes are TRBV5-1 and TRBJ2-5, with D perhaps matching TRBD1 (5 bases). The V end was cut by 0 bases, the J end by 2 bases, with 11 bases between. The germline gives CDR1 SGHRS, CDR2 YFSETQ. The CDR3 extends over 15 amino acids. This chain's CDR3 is CASSLGTGIQETQYF. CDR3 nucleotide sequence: TGCGCCAGCAGCTTGGGTACAGGTATACAAGAGACCCAGTACTTC.

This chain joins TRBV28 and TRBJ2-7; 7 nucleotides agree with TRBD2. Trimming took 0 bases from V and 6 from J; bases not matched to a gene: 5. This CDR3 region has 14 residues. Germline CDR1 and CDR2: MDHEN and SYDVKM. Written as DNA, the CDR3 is TGTGCCAGCAGTTTATGGCGCCGGGGGGTCGAGCAGTACTTC. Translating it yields CASSLWRRGVEQYF.

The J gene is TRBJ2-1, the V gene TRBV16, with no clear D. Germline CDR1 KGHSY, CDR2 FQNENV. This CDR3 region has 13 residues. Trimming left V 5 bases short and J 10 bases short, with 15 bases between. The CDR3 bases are TGTGCCAGCAGCTCCGGGCCTTTAGGCGAGCAGTTCTTC. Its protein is CASSSGPLGEQFF.

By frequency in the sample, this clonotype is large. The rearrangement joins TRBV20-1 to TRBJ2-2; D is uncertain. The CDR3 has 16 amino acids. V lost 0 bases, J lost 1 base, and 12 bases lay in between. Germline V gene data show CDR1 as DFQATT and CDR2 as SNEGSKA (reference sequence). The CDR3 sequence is CSARDLGQKNTGELFF. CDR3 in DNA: TGCAGTGCTAGAGATCTTGGGCAGAAGAACACCGGGGAGCTGTTTTTT.

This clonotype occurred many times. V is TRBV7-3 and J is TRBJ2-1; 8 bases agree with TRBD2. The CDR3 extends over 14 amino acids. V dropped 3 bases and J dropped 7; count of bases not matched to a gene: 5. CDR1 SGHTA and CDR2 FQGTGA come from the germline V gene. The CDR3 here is CASSFGGAHNEQFF. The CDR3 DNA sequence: TGTGCCAGCAGCTTCGGGGGGGCCCATAATGAGCAGTTCTTC.

CDR3 loop: CASSLEGWSTDTQYF. DNA of the CDR3: TGTGCCAGCAGCTTAGAGGGCTGGAGCACAGATACGCAGTATTTT. V gene TRBV7-8 combines with J gene TRBJ2-3, with D unresolved. CDR1 SGHVS and CDR2 FQNEAQ come from the germline V gene. V lost 1 base to trimming and J lost 0 bases, with 8 bases between them. The length of the CDR3 is 15 residues.

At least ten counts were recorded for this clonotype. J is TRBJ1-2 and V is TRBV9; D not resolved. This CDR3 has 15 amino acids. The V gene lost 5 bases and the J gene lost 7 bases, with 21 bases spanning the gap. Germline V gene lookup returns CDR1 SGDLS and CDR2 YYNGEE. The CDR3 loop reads CASRQSRGSPAGYTF. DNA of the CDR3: TGTGCCAGCAGACAATCACGAGGATCCCCGGCTGGCTACACCTTC.

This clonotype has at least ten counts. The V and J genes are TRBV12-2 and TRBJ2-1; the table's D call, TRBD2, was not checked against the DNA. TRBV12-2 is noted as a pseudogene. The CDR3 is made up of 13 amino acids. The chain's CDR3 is CASRLVRVAGQFF. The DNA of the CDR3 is TGTGCAAGTCGCTTGGTAAGAGTAGCGGGGCAGTTCTTC.

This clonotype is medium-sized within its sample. This CDR3 reads CSAKPATKQYF. DNA of the CDR3: TGCAGTGCTAAACCAGCTACGAAGCAGTACTTC. The chain carries TRBV20-1 and TRBJ2-7; the D is unclear. CDR3 length: 11 amino acids. Trimming took 4 bases from V and 8 from J, leaving 12 bases between them. Germline loops: CDR1 DFQATT, CDR2 SNEGSKA (reference sequence).

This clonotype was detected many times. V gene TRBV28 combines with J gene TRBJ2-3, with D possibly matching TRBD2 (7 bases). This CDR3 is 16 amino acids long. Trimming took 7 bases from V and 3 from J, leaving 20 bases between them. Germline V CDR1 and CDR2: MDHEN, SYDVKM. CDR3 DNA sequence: TGTGCCAGCACCGACTGGGGGGGGCTAAGTACAGATACGCAGTATTTT. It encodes CASTDWGGLSTDTQYF.

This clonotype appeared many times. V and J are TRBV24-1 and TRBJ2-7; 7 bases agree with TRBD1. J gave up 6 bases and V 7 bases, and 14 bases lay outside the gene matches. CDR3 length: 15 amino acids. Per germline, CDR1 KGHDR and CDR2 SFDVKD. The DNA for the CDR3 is TGTGCCACCAGACCGGGACAGCGGCATGTCATCGAGCAGTACTTC. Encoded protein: CATRPGQRHVIEQYF.

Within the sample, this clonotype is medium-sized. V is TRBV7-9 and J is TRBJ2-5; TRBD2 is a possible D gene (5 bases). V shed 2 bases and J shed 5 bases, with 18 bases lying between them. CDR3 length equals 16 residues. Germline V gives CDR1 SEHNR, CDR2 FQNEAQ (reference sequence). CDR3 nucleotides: TGTGCCAGCAGCTTACGGAAGGGTGCTCAGCGGGAGACCCAGTACTTC. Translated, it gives CASSLRKGAQRETQYF.

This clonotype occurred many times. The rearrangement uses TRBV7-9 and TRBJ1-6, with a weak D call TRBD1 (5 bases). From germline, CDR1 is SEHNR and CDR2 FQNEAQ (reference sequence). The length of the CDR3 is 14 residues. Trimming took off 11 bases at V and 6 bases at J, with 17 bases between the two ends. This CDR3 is CAGGGGQTNSPLHF. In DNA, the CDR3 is TGTGCCGGGGGAGGAGGACAAACTAATTCACCCCTCCACTTT.

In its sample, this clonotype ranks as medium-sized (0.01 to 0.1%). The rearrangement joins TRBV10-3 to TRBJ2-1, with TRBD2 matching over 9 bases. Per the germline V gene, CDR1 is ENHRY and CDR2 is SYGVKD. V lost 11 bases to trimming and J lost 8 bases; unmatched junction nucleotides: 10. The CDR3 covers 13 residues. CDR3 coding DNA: TGTGCCTCCCAGCGGGAGGTTGGCGATGAGCAGTTCTTC. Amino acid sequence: CASQREVGDEQFF.

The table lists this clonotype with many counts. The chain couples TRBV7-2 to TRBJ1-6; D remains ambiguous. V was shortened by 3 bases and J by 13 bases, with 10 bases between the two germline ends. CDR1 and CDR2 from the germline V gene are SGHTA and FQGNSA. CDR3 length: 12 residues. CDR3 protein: CASSFLISPLHF. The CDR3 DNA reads TGTGCCAGCAGCTTCCTAATAAGTCCCCTCCACTTT.

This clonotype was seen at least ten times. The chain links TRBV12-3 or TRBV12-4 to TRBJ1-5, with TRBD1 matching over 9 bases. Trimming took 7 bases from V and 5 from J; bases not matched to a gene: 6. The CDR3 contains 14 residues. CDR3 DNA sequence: TGTGCCAGCACCGCGACAGGGGGGTATCAGCCCCAGCATTTT. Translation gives CASTATGGYQPQHF.

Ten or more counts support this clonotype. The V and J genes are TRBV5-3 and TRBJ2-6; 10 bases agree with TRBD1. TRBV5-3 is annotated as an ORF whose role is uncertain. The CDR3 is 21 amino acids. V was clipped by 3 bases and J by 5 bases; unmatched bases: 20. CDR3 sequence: CARSWGPAPGQGPSRANVLTF. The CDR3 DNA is TGTGCCAGAAGCTGGGGGCCCGCTCCGGGACAGGGGCCTTCGAGGGCCAACGTCCTGACTTTC.

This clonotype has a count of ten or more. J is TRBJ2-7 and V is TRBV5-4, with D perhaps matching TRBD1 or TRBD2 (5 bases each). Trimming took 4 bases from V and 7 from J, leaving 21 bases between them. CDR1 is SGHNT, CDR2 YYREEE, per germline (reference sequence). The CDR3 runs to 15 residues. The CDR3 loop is CASSPDGTAGGEQYF. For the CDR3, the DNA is TGTGCCAGCAGCCCAGACGGGACCGCAGGCGGTGAGCAGTACTTC.

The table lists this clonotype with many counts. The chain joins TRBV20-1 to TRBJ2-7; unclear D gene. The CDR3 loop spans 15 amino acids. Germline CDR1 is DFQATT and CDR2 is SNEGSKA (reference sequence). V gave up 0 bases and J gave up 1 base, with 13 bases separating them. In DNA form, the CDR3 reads TGCAGTGCTAGAGATCTCCCACAGACGTCCTACGAGCAGTACTTC. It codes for CSARDLPQTSYEQYF.

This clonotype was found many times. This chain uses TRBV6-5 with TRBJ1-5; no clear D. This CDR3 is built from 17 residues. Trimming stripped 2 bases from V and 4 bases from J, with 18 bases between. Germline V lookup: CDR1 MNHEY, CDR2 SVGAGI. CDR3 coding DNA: TGTGCCAGCAGTTACGGGGATTCTACAAGAGGAAATCAGCCCCAGCATTTT. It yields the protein CASSYGDSTRGNQPQHF.

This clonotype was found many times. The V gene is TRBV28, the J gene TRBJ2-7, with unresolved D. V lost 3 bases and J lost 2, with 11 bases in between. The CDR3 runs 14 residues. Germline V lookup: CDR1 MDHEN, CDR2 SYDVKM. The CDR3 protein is CASSFQDATYEQYF. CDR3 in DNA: TGTGCCAGCAGTTTCCAGGATGCCACCTACGAGCAGTACTTC.